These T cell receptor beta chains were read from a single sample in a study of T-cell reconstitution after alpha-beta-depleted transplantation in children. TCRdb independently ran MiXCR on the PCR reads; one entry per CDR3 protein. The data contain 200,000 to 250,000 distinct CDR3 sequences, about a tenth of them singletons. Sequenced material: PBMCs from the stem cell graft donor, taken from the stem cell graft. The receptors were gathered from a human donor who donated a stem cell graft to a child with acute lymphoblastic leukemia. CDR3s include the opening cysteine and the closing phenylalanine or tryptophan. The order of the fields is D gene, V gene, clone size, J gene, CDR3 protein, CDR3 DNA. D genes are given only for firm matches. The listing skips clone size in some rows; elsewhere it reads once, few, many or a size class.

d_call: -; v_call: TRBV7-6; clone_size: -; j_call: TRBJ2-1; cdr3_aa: CASSLEGGLYNEQFF; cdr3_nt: TGTGCCAGCAGCTTAGAGGGGGGGCTCTACAATGAGCAGTTCTTC
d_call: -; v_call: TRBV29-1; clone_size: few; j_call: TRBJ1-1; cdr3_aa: CSVELPTLRNTEAFF; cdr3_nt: TGCAGCGTGGAACTACCGACCTTGAGGAACACTGAAGCTTTCTTT
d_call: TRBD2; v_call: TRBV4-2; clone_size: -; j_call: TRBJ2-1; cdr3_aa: CASSQVPAGGPSSYNEQFF; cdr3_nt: TGTGCCAGCAGCCAAGTCCCAGCGGGGGGTCCGAGCTCCTACAATGAGCAGTTCTTC
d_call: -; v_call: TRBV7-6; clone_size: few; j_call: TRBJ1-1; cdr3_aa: CASSLRIAGTGTEAFF; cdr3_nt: TGTGCCAGCAGCTTAAGGATTGCAGGGACCGGCACTGAAGCTTTCTTT
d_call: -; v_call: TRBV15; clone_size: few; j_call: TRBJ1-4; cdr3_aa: CATSRGHGNEKLFF; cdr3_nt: TGTGCCACCAGCAGGGGTCATGGTAATGAAAAACTGTTTTTT
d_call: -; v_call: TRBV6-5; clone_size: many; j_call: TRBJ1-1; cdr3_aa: CASSQRAGATEAFF; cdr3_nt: TGTGCCAGCAGCCAAAGGGCAGGGGCAACTGAAGCTTTCTTT
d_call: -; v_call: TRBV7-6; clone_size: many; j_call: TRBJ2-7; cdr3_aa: CASSLAGAGTYEQYF; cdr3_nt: TGTGCCAGCAGCTTAGCGGGCGCGGGAACCTACGAGCAGTACTTC
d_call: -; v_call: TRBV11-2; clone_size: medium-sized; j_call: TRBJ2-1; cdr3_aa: CASSPGNEQFF; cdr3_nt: TGTGCCAGCAGTCCGGGGAATGAGCAGTTCTTC
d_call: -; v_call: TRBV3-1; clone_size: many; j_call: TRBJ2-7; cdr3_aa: CASSQKTGPYEQYF; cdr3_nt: TGTGCCAGCAGCCAAAAAACCGGCCCCTACGAGCAGTACTTC
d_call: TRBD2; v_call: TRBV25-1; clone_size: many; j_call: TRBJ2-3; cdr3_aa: CASSEWGLATTDTQYF; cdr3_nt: TGTGCCAGCAGTGAATGGGGACTAGCTACGACAGATACGCAGTATTTT
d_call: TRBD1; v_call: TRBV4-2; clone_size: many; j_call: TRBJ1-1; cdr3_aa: CASSQDQGGNTEAFF; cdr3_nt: TGTGCCAGCAGCCAAGATCAGGGGGGGAACACTGAAGCTTTCTTT
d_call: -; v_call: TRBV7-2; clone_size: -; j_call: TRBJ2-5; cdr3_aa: CASSHQGSQETQYF; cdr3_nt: TGTGCCAGCAGCCACCAGGGCAGCCAAGAGACCCAGTACTTC
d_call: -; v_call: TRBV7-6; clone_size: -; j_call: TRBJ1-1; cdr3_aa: CASSLARQGEAFF; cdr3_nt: TGTGCCAGCAGCTTAGCTCGGCAGGGTGAAGCTTTCTTT
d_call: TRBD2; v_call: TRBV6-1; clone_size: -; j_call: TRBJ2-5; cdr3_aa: CASSGGGGVETQYF; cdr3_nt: TGTGCCAGCAGCGGCGGGGGGGGTGTTGAGACCCAGTACTTC
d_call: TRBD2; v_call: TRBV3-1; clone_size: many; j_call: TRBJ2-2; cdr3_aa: CASSQGLAGGHSNTGELFF; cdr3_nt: TGTGCCAGCAGCCAAGGACTAGCGGGGGGGCATTCGAACACCGGGGAGCTGTTTTTT
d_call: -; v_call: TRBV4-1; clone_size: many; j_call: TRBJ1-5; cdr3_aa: CASSPEVWGNQPQHF; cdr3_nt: TGCGCCAGCAGCCCCGAGGTGTGGGGCAATCAGCCCCAGCATTTT
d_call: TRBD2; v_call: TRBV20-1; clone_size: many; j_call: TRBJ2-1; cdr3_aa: CSAIWGGGNEQFF; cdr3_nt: TGCAGTGCTATTTGGGGGGGTGGGAATGAGCAGTTCTTC
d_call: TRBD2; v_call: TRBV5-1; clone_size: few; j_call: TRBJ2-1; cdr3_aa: CASSLGAGGFKHGGNEQFF; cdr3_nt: TGCGCCAGCAGCTTGGGAGCGGGGGGTTTTAAACATGGTGGCAATGAGCAGTTCTTC
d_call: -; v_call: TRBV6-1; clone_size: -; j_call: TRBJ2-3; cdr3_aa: CASGLSITDTQYF; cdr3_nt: TGTGCCAGCGGCCTCTCGATCACAGATACGCAGTATTTT
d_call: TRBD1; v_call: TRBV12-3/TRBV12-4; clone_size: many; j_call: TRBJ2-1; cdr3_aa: CASISPGQGRNEQFF; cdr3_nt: TGTGCCAGCATATCACCGGGACAGGGGAGGAATGAGCAGTTCTTC
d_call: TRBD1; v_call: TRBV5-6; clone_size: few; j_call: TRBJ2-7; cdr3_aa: CASSWGTAYEQYF; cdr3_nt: TGTGCCAGCAGCTGGGGGACAGCCTACGAGCAGTACTTC
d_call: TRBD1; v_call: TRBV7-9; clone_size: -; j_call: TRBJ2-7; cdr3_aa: CASSLVGQGFYEQYF; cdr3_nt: TGTGCCAGCAGCTTAGTTGGACAGGGATTCTACGAGCAGTACTTC